This TCR beta chain is from a study of T cell responses to AZD1222 COVID-19 vaccine. Some clones are missing from TCRdb's copy, which holds only in-frame ones; the method was immunoSEQ multiplex PCR. The sample carries 95,000 to 120,000 clones, roughly 87% recorded once. Per the germline V gene, CDR1 is SNHLY and CDR2 is FYNNEI. The V end lost 3 bases, the J end lost 4 bases, and 13 bases lay between the germline ends. This CDR3 is 15 amino acids long. A word on this clone: Its antigen is undetermined.

Study-wide points: Donors were largely white British and mainly female; clonal diversity was possibly underestimated. The study found Spike-specific TCR breadth and depth rose after two AZD1222 doses.

This TCR was recovered from an adult in good health. The source material was peripheral blood, sampled on day 0 of MenACWY control vaccination. The V and J genes are TRBV2 and TRBJ1-5; perhaps TRBD1 as D (6 bases). The CDR3 coding sequence is TGTGCCAGCAGTGAGATGGGGCAGGGGAATCAGCCCCAGCATTTT. Its translation: CASSEMGQGNQPQHF.